The text below deals with one T cell receptor (beta chain). The sample belongs to a study of cytomegalovirus exposure and HLA in healthy donors. The PCR made use of 60 Vbeta and 13 Jbeta primers. The assay was immunoSEQ multiplex PCR, and TCRdb's table has in-frame clones only and misses some. Here the sample table reports fewer than 100,000 clones. The CDR3 spans 16 residues. Germline V gene data show CDR1 as SGHVS and CDR2 as FNYEAQ. With 4 bases removed from V and 2 bases from J, the gap between germline ends came to 15 bases. Input material: PBMCs. This TCR came from a man aged 45-60 years in good health and CMV-seronegative. This rearrangement joins TRBV7-6 to TRBJ1-5; D not resolved. CDR3 sequence: CASSSTGRGGNQPQHF. The CDR3 DNA reads TGTGCCAGCAGCTCCACGGGCCGGGGAGGCAATCAGCCCCAGCATTTT.